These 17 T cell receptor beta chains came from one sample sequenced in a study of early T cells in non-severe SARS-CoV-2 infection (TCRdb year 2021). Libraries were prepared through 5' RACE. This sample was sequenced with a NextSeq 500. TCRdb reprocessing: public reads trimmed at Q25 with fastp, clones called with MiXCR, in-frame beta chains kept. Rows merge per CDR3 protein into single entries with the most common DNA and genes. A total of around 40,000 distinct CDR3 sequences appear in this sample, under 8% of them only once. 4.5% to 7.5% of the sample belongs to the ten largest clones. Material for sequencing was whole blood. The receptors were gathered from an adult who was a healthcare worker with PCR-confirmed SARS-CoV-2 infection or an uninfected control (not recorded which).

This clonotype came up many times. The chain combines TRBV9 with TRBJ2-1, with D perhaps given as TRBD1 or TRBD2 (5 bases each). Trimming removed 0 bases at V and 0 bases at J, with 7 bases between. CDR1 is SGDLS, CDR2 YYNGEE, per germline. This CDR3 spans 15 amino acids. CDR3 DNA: TGTGCCAGCAGCGTAGCGAGGGGCTCCTACAATGAGCAGTTCTTC. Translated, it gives CASSVARGSYNEQFF.

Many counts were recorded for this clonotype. The CDR3 DNA sequence: TGCGCCAGCAGTGCGGGGACTAGCGGACGCAATGAGCAGTTCTTC. This sequence encodes CASSAGTSGRNEQFF. The chain carries TRBV10-1 and TRBJ2-1, with TRBD2 matching 11 bases. There are 15 residues in the CDR3. Germline V CDR1 and CDR2: WNHNN, SYGVQD (reference sequence). V dropped 4 bases and J dropped 6; count of bases not matched to a gene: 5.

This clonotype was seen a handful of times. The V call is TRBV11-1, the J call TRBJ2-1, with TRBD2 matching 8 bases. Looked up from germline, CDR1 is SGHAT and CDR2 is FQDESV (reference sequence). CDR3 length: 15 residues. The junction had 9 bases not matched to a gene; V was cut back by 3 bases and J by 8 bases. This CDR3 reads CASSFGQREWDEQFF. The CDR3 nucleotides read TGTGCCAGCAGCTTTGGTCAGCGGGAGTGGGATGAGCAGTTCTTC.

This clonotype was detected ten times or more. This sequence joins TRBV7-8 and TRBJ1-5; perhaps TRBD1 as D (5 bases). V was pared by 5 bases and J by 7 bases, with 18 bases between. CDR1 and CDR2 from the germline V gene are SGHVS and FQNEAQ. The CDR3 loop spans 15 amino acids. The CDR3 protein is CASSPQPGFGQPQHF. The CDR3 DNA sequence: TGTGCCAGCAGCCCTCAGCCAGGGTTCGGGCAGCCCCAGCATTTT.

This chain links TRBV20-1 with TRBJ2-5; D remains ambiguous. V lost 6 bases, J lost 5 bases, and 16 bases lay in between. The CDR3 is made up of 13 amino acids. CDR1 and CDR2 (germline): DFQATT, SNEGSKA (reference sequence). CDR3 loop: CSARKFAAETQYF. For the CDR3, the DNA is TGCAGTGCCCGGAAGTTTGCGGCGGAGACCCAGTACTTC.

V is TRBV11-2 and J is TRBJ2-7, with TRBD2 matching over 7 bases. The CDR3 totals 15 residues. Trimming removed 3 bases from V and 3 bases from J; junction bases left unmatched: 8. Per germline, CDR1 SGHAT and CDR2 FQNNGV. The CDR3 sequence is CASSLWRRDYYEQYF. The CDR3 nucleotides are TGTGCCAGCAGCTTGTGGCGCCGGGACTACTACGAGCAGTACTTC. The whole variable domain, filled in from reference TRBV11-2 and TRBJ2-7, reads EAGVAQSPRYKIIEKRQSVAFWCNPISGHATLYWYQQILGQGPKLLIQFQNNGVVDDSQLPKDRFSAERLKGVDSTLKIQPAKLEDSAVYLCASSLWRRDYYEQYFGPGTRLTVT.

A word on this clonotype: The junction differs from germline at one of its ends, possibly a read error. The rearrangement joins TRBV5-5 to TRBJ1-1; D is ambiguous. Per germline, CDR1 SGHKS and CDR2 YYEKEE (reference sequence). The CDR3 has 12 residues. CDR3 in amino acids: CTSSTANTEAFF. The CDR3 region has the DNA TGTACCAGCTCCACAGCGAACACTGAAGCTTTCTTT.

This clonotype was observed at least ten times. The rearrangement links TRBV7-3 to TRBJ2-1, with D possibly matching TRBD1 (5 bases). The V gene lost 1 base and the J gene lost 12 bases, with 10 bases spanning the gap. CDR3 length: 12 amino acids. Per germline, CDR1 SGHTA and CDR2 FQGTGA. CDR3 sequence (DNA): TGTGCCAGCAGCTTAAAGGGGCGCGTGCAGTTCTTC. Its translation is CASSLKGRVQFF.

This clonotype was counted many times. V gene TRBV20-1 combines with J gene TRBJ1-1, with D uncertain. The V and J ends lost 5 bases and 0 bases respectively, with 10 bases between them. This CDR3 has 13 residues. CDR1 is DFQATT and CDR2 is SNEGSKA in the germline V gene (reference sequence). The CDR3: CSALMGMNTEAFF. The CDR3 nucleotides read TGCAGTGCTCTCATGGGAATGAACACTGAAGCTTTCTTT.

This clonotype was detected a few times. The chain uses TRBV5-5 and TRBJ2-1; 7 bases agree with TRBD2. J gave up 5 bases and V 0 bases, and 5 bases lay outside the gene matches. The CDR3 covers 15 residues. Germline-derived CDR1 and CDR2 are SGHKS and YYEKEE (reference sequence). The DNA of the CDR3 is TGTGCCAGCAGCTTGGTGACTAGCCGGGACAATGAGCAGTTCTTC. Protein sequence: CASSLVTSRDNEQFF.

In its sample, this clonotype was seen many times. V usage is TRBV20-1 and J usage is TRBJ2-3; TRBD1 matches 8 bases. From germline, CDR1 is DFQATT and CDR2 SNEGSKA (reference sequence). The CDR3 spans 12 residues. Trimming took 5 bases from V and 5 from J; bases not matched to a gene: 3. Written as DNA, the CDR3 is TGCAGTGCTGGAACAGGGGGAGATACGCAGTATTTT. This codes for CSAGTGGDTQYF.

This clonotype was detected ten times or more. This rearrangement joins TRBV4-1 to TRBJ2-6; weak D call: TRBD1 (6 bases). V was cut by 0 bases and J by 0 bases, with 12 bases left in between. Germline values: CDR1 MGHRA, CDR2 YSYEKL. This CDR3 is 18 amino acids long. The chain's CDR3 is CASSQEDSSASGANVLTF. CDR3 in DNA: TGCGCCAGCAGCCAAGAGGACAGCTCGGCCTCTGGGGCCAACGTCCTGACTTTC.

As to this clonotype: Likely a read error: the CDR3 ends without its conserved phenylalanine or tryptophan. CDR3 coding DNA: TGTGCCAGCAGTGACACCTCGAGGCCCCAGCATTTG. Encoded protein: CASSDTSRPQHL. The chain links TRBV6-1 to TRBJ1-5, with D uncertain. Looked up from germline, CDR1 is MNHNS and CDR2 is SASEGT. This CDR3 spans 12 amino acids. Trimming pared 3 bases from V and 9 bases from J, leaving 9 bases between.

The CDR3 is CSARDPLRPGELFF. DNA of the CDR3: TGCAGTGCTAGAGATCCTCTGCGGCCCGGGGAGCTGTTTTTT. The chain employs TRBV20-1 and TRBJ2-2; D not certain. Per germline, CDR1 DFQATT and CDR2 SNEGSKA (reference sequence). Trimming stripped 0 bases from V and 6 bases from J, with 11 bases between. The CDR3 spans 14 residues.

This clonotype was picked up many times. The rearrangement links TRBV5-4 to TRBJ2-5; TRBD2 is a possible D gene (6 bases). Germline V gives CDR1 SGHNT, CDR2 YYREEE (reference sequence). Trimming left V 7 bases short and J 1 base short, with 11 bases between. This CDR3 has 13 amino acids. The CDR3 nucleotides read TGTGCCAGCGGGGGGACCCCCCAAGAGACCCAGTACTTC. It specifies CASGGTPQETQYF.

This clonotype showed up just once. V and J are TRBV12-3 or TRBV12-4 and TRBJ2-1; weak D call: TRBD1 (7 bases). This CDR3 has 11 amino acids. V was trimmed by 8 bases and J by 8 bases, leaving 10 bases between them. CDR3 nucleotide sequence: TGTGCCAGCGGCAGGGGGGATGAGCAGTTCTTC. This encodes CASGRGDEQFF.

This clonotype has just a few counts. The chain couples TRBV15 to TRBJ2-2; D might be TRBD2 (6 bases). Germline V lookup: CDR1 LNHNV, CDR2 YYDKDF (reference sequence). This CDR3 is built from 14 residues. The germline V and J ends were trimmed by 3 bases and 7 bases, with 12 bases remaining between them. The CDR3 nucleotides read TGTGCCACCAGCAGCGGCGGGGAGAGCGGGGAGCTGTTTTTT. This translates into CATSSGGESGELFF. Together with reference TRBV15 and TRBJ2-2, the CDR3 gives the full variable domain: DAMVIQNPRYQVTQFGKPVTLSCSQTLNHNVMYWYQQKSSQAPKLLFHYYDKDFNNEADTPDNFQSRRPNTSFCFLDIRSPGLGDTAMYLCATSSGGESGELFFGEGSRLTVL.